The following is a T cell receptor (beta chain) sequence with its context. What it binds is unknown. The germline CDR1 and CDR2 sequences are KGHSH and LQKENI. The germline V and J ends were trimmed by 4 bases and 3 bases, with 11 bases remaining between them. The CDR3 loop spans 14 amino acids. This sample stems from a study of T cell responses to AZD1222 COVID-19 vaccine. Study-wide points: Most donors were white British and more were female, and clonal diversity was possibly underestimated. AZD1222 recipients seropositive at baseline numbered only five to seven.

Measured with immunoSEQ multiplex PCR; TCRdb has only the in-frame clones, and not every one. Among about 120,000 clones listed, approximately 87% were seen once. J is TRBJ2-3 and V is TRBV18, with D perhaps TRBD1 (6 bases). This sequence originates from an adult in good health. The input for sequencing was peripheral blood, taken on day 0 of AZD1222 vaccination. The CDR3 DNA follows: TGTGCCAGCTCACTCGGGACACGTACAGATACGCAGTATTTT. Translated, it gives CASSLGTRTDTQYF.